Below, 3 T cell receptor beta chains from the same sample are listed, as sequenced in a study of blood T cells in healthy people across ages. Alongside a J-beta primer mix, a sample-barcoded 5' primer served in a second PCR lasting about 6 to 12 cycles. TCRdb analysed the 5' RACE reads with MiXCR anew, one entry per CDR3 protein. This sample carries about 580,000 distinct CDR3 sequences, 40% to 50% of them seen once, and the ten largest clones take approximately 23%. The sample consisted of blood. Source of these receptors: a man older than 75 in good health.

In this sample, this clonotype turned up a few times. V is TRBV10-3 and J is TRBJ2-7; 7 nucleotides agree with TRBD1. Germline V lookup: CDR1 ENHRY, CDR2 SYGVKD. The CDR3 sequence is 17 residues long. Losses at the gene ends were 0 bases for V and 2 bases for J; bases not matched to a gene: 10. CDR3 sequence: CAISESKEGASPYEQYF. The CDR3, as DNA: TGTGCCATCAGTGAGTCGAAAGAGGGGGCTTCGCCCTACGAGCAGTACTTC.

The rearrangement links TRBV30 to TRBJ1-1, with D possibly TRBD1 on 6 matching bases. Germline CDR1 reads GTSNPN; CDR2 reads SVGIG (reference sequence). V dropped 3 bases and J dropped 6 bases, with 14 bases sitting between them. The CDR3 extends over 13 amino acids. Here the CDR3 DNA reads TGTGCCTGGAGGTCTAACAGGGCGGCTGAAGCTTTCTTT. Translated, it gives CAWRSNRAAEAFF.

This clonotype showed up just a few times. The chain uses TRBV6-5 and TRBJ2-3; no reliable D call. Looked up from germline, CDR1 is MNHEY and CDR2 is SVGAGI. V was clipped by 2 bases and J by 3 bases, with 12 bases between them. This CDR3 is 15 amino acids long. The CDR3 is CASSYKEMGTDTQYF. The CDR3 DNA reads as TGTGCCAGCAGTTACAAGGAGATGGGGACAGATACGCAGTATTTT.